This T cell receptor beta chain came from a study of blood T cell repertoires in COVID-19 (dated by TCRdb to the early 2020s). Broadly, across the study: Samples covering the acute and convalescent phases of COVID-19 were provided by collaborators in the United States, Italy and Spain. The samples were drawn from the first 160 participants of the ongoing ImmuneRACE study and from over 950 subjects provided by 6 global collaborators. Sample metadata almost always included a de-identified subject ID, COVID-19 status, age in years and sex. The repertoires were released in a freely available public database meant as a resource for research on the immune response to SARS-CoV-2. Where available, HLA class I and class II types were taken from metadata supplied by the sample provider and were not determined by assay-based typing. The prospective study material was composed of cDNA or gDNA derived from T cells, B-cell-depleted T cells, or PBMCs. Deeply sampled blood TCRbeta repertoires from subjects exposed to, actively infected with, or recovered from COVID-19 were included in the dataset. Broader findings and caveats from the paper: The quantity of clinical and demographic metadata differed by source and by participant and was supplied without curation.

Each collaborating institution followed its own protocols to collect whole blood in K2EDTA tubes. For TCRbeta analysis, collaborator samples were shipped as frozen whole blood, as isolated PBMCs, or as DNA extracted from either sample type. Inclusive of the bounding cysteine and phenylalanine, the CDR3 is 14 residues long. The sequence is cut down to CDR3 DNA, 42 bases in frame from base 1. V is cut by 4 bases and J by 4 bases, and the space between the germline ends is 11 bases. According to the germline V gene, CDR1 reads KGHSH and CDR2 reads LQKENI. TCRbeta CDR3 regions were amplified from genomic DNA by means of the immunoSEQ Assay, a bias-controlled multiplex PCR. On the authors' methods: The number of nucleated cells in each sample was estimated by amplification of reference gene primers within the assay. To quantify the absolute abundance of each unique TCRbeta CDR3 rearrangement, sequence reads were collapsed and filtered. For each sample, productive Simpson clonality was calculated as the square root of Simpson's diversity index over productive rearrangements. The clones in this table, taken by TCRdb from immuneACCESS, are in-frame only. Not every clone is retained; where verified, under half of the shortfall comes from an unresolved V gene, and the cause of the rest is unknown. The V and J calls and clone size come from that table; D and trimming were worked out from the DNA. The sample yields 300,000 to 400,000 clones; approximately 85% were counted once. The ten top clones hold 7.2% of the sample.

On this clone: It has no known antigen specificity. Nothing much larger sits one base from this clone, and base qualities are not available.

This clonotype was obtained from a human donor in a cohort sampled during active COVID-19. The material sequenced was peripheral blood. The rearrangement combines TRBV18 with TRBJ2-4; confidence is insufficient to name the D gene. In nucleotide form, the sequence is TGTGCCAGCTCACTCACGCAACTAAAAAACATTCAGTACTTC. Translated, it gives CASSLTQLKNIQYF.